This T cell receptor (beta chain) was recovered during a study of T cells in narcolepsy. This CDR3 comprises 16 residues. V was shortened by 0 bases and J by 1 base, with 10 bases between the two germline ends. Germline loops: CDR1 LNHNV, CDR2 YYDKDF (reference sequence). Whole-study findings and limits: Autoreactive clone sequences were missing from some blood memory CD4+ repertoires. Healthy controls reportedly lacked the autoreactive clonotypes serially found in patients' blood. HCRT-specific and TRIB2-specific autoreactive clonotypes appeared among same-patient CSF and blood CD4+ clonotypes.

Of note for this clone: The antigen is unknown.

The table came from immunoSEQ multiplex PCR; TCRdb's copy has only in-frame clones and leaves some out. The sample includes 30,000 or so clones, over 80% of them seen just once. The specimen was CD45RA- memory CD4+ T cells from PBMCs. This chain connects TRBV15 to TRBJ1-3; maybe TRBD1 (6 bases). The sequence came from a human donor with narcolepsy. The CDR3 here is CATSRDRGLSGNTIYF. The CDR3 region has the DNA TGTGCCACCAGCAGAGATAGGGGGTTATCTGGAAACACCATATATTTT.